This T cell receptor (beta chain) was sequenced in a study of CD8+ T cells in alopecia areata. Background on the study: Tofacitinib administration to treated patients was oral, at 5 to 10 mg twice daily. Once tofacitinib had been taken for 6 to 18 months, 6 months off drug followed.

Starting from PBMCs, sorting isolated CD4+ and CD8+ T cells. Isolated RNA was reverse transcribed into cDNA used as the sequencing template. The data were produced by immunoSEQ multiplex PCR, yet TCRdb's version contains in-frame clones alone and is incomplete. The data contain more than 95,000 clones, about two fifths of them singletons. The source is a human donor with alopecia areata. The specimen sequenced was CD4+ T cells sorted from blood.

The CDR3 sequence is CAWGTGVVTGYTF. DNA for the CDR3: TGTGCCTGGGGGACAGGGGTAGTGACGGGCTACACCTTC. V and J are TRBV30 and TRBJ1-2, with 10 nucleotides matching TRBD1. CDR1 is GTSNPN, CDR2 SVGIG, per germline (reference sequence). This CDR3 is 13 amino acids long. The V segment lost 5 bases and the J segment 8 bases; nucleotides outside the gene matches: 8.